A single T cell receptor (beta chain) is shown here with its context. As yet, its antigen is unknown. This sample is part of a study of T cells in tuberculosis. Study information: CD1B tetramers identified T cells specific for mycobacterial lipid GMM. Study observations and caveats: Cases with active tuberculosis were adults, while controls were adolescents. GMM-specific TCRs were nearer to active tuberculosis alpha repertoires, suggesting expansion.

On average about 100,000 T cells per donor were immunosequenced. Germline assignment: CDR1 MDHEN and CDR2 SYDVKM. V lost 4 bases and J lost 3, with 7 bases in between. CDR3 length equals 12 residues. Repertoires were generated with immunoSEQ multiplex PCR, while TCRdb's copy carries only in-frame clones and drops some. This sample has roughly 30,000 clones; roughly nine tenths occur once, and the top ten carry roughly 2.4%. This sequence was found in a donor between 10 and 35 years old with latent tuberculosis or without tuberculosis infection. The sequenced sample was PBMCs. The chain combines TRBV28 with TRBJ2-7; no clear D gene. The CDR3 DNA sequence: TGTGCCAGCAGTTCCTTAATCTACGAGCAGTACTTC. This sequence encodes CASSSLIYEQYF.